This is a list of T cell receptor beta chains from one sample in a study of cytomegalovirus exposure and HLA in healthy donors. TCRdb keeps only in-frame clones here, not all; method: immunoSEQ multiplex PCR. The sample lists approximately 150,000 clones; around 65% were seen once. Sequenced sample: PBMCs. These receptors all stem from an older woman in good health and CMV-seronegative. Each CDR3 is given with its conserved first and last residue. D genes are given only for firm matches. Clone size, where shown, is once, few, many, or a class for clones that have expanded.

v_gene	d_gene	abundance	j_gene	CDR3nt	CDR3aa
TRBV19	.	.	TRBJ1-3	TGTGCCAGTAACTCCCCGACAGGCGCTGGAAACACCATATATTTT	CASNSPTGAGNTIYF
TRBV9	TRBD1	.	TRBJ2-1	TGTGCCAGCAGCCCCCACCCAGGACAGGGGGCTAATGAGCAGTTCTTC	CASSPHPGQGANEQFF
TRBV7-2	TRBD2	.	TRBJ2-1	TGTGCCAGCAGCCGACTACTAGCGGGCCGGTACAATGAGCAGTTCTTC	CASSRLLAGRYNEQFF
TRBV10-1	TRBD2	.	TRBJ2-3	TGCGCCAGAGCCCGGCGAGTGAGCGGGAGGACAGATACGCAGTATTTT	CARARRVSGRTDTQYF
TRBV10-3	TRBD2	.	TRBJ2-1	TGTGCCATCAGTTTAATAGCGGGAGCAAGTGAGCAGTTCTTC	CAISLIAGASEQFF
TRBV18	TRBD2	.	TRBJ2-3	TGTGCCAGCTCACCAAACCTAGCGGGGGCGGATACGCAGTATTTT	CASSPNLAGADTQYF
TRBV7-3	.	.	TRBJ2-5	TGTGCCAGCAGCCGGGGAGGTGGAGAGACCCAGTACTTC	CASSRGGGETQYF
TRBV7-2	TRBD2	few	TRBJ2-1	TGTGCCAGCAGCCCCCGAGGGACTAGCGGGGCGAATGAGCAGTTCTTC	CASSPRGTSGANEQFF
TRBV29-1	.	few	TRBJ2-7	TGCAGCGTAGCTAGTGATGCCGGGAGGTACTTC	CSVASDAGRYF
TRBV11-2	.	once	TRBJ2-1	TGTGCCAGCAGCTTAGACGCGGGGGAGCAGTTCTTC	CASSLDAGEQFF
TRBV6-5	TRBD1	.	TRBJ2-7	TGTGCCAGCAGTCGTGGGGGACAGGGCAACGAGCAGTACTTC	CASSRGGQGNEQYF
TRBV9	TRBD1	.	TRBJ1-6	TGTGCCAGCAGCGTAACCGGGACAGTTAATTCACCCCTCCACTTT	CASSVTGTVNSPLHF
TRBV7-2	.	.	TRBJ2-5	TGTGCCAGCAGCTTAGATAGCATGGGGACCCAGTACTTC	CASSLDSMGTQYF
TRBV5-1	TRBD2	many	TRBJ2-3	TGCGCCAGCAGCTTAGCGGGAGGTAGCACAGATACGCAGTATTTT	CASSLAGGSTDTQYF
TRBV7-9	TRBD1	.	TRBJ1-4	TGTGCCAGCAGCCCTAGACAGGGATGGAGTGAAAAACTGTTTTTT	CASSPRQGWSEKLFF
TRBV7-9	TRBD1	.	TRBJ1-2	TGTGCCAGCAGCTTGGCCCGGGGGACAGGGGCTTACTATGGCTACACCTTC	CASSLARGTGAYYGYTF
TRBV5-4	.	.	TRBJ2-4	TGTGCCAGCAGCTCATCAGGGGATGCCAAAAACATTCAGTACTTC	CASSSSGDAKNIQYF
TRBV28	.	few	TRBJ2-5	TGTGCCAGCAGTCCCCAGGGCCCTCCGGAGACCCAGTACTTC	CASSPQGPPETQYF
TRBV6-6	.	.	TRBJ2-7	TGTGCCAGCAGTTCTCCTTGGCCACCCTACGAGCAGTACTTC	CASSSPWPPYEQYF
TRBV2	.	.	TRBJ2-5	TGTGCCGCCTCGCGGGACCATGGATGGACCCAGTACTTC	CAASRDHGWTQYF
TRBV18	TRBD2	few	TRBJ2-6	TGTGCCAGCTCACCCCTCGGACTAGCGGGAGGGCCCTCTGGGGCCAACGTCCTGACTTTC	CASSPLGLAGGPSGANVLTF
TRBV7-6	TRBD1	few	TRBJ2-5	TGTGCCAGCAGCACGGGACAGTACCAAGAGACCCAGTACTTC	CASSTGQYQETQYF
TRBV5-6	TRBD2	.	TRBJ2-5	TGTGCCAGCAGCTCGGAGCGGGGGCTCCGGGGGACCCAGTACTTC	CASSSERGLRGTQYF
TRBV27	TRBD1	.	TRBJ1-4	TGTGCCAGTAGGACAGGGGCAACTAATGAAAAACTGTTTTTT	CASRTGATNEKLFF
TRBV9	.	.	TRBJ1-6	TGTGCCAGCAGCGTAGGGTGGGGAGGGCCTAATTCACCCCTCCACTTT	CASSVGWGGPNSPLHF
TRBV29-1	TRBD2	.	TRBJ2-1	TGCAGCGTTCATACTATAGCGGGAGAGGATGAGCAGTTCTTC	CSVHTIAGEDEQFF
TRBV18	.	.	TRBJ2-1	TGTGCCAGCTCACCTCCTTTACGGGGGTTGAGCTCCTACAATGAGCAGTTCTTC	CASSPPLRGLSSYNEQFF
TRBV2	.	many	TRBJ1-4	TGTGCCAGCAGTGAAGGTCAGGTTTGGGAAAAACTGTTTTTT	CASSEGQVWEKLFF
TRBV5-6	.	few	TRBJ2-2	TGTGCCAGCAGCTTGTTTGTACGGGGGTTGGAAACCGGGGAGCTGTTTTTT	CASSLFVRGLETGELFF
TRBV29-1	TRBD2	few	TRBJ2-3	TGCAGCGTCGCCGGACTAGCGGGCCGCACAGATACGCAGTATTTT	CSVAGLAGRTDTQYF